This record looks at one TCR beta chain sequence and its context. The data were obtained in a study of shared clonotypes between healthy human individuals. Study-level background: Sampling drew on donors who were a couple of women and a few men aged 18 to 49.

Replicate PCRs for sorted subsets used about 200 ng DNA; this equaled 25,000 to 35,000 T cell genomes. Libraries were prepared by immunoSEQ multiplex PCR; TCRdb keeps only in-frame clonotypes and omits some of them. The top ten clones hold roughly 0.15% of a sample with 2,500,000 or so clones, around nine tenths of them seen once. V was clipped by 7 bases and J by 8 bases, with 14 bases between them. The germline V gene encodes CDR1 SQVTM and CDR2 ANQGSEA. This CDR3 has 12 amino acids. CD45RA+ naive and CD45RA-negative memory subsets were separated from CD4+ cells. Sequenced: naive CD4+ T cells sorted from blood. As to subset: CD45RA+ positively selected. The rearrangement links TRBV29-1 to TRBJ1-4; the D gene is possibly TRBD1 (6 bases). The receptor was derived from a man aged 18 to 35 in good health. CDR3 DNA: TGCAGCGCCCGGGTTCAGGGGGAAAAACTGTTTTTT. This sequence encodes CSARVQGEKLFF.